The T cell receptor beta chain described here comes from a study of cytomegalovirus exposure and HLA in healthy donors. General study points: TRBV6-2, TRBV6-3 and some other V segments were unresolvable in 87-base-pair reads. There were 150 to 200 TCR beta chains listed as cytomegalovirus-associated. Roughly uniform depth of sequencing across donors was assumed in presence/absence analyses.

With 60 Vbeta and 13 Jbeta primers, the PCR was carried out. Assay: immunoSEQ multiplex PCR; the TCRdb copy retains only in-frame clones and omits some. The sample includes 150,000 to 200,000 clones, roughly 84% of them seen just once. As concerns this clone: Its antigen is unknown.

V gave up 0 bases and J gave up 6 bases; unmatched junction bases: 8. The CDR3 spans 18 residues. The germline CDR1 and CDR2 sequences are SGDLS and YYNGEE. The chain couples TRBV9 to TRBJ2-1, with TRBD2 matching 14 bases. The sequence was collected from a man between 18 and 29 years old in good health and CMV-seronegative. The specimen was PBMCs. In DNA, the CDR3 is TGTGCCAGCAGCGTAGGACTAGCGGGAGGGATTGTTGGCAATGAGCAGTTCTTC. This sequence encodes CASSVGLAGGIVGNEQFF.